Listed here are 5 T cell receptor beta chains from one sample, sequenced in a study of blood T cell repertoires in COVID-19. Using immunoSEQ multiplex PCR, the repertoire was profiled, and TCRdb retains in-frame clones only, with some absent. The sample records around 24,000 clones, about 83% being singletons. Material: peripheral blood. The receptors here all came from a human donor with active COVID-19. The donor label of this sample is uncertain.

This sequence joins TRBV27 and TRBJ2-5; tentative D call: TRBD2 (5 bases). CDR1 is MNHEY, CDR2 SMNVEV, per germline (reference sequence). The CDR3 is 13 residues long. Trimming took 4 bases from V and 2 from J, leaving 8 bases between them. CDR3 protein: CASSYAGQETQYF. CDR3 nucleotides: TGTGCCAGCAGTTATGCGGGTCAAGAGACCCAGTACTTC.

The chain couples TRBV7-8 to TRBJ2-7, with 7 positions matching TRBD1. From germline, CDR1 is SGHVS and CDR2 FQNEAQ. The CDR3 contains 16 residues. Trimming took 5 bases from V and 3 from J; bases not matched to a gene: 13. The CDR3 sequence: CASSPITGAYGYEQYF. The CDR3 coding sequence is TGTGCCAGCAGCCCGATAACAGGGGCCTATGGCTACGAGCAGTACTTC. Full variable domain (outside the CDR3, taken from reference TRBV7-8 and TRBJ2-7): GAGVSQSPRYKVAKRGQDVALRCDPISGHVSLFWYQQALGQGPEFLTYFQNEAQLDKSGLPSDRFFAERPEGSVSTLKIQRTQQEDSAVYLCASSPITGAYGYEQYFGPGTRLTVT.

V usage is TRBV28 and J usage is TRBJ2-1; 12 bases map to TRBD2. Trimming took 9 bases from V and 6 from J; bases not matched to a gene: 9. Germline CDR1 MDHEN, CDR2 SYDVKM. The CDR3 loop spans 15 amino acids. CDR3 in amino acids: CASWDLAGGVNEQFF. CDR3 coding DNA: TGTGCCAGTTGGGACCTAGCGGGAGGGGTCAATGAGCAGTTCTTC.

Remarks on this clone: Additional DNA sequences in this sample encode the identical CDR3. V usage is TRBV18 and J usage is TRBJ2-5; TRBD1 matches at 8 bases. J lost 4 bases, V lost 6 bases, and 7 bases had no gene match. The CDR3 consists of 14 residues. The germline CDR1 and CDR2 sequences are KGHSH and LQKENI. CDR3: CASSPGQGGETQYF. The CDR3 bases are TGTGCCAGCTCGCCTGGACAGGGAGGAGAGACCCAGTACTTC. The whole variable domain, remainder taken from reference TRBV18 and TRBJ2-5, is NAGVMQNPRHLVRRRGQEARLRCSPMKGHSHVYWYRQLPEEGLKFMVYLQKENIIDESGMPKERFSAEFPKEGPSILRIQQVVRGDSAAYFCASSPGQGGETQYFGPGTRLLVL.

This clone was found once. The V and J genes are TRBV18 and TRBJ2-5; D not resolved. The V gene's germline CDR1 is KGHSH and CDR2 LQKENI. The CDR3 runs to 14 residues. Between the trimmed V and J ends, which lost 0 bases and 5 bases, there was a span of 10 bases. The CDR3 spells CASSPPMRLETQYF. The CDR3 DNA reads TGTGCCAGCTCACCACCTATGAGACTGGAGACCCAGTACTTC.